The clone carrying this T cell receptor (beta chain) occurred once. Its antigen is unknown. Other DNA sequences within the sample encode an identical CDR3. This sample is drawn from a study of persistence of HIV-infected CD4 T cells. In the study overall: Anti-CD3/anti-CD28 stimulation activated a higher proportion of cells than antigen stimulation, with lower memory fraction.

Cells were stimulated nonspecifically with anti-CD3/anti-CD28 magnetic beads. Sorting selected CD4+ T cells upregulating both CD40 ligand and CD69. These HIV-1-infected adults initiated suppressive ART in chronic infection. Study results and caveats: Compared with CD3/CD28-stimulated cells, CMV- and Gag-responding cells showed lower TCRbeta richness. Degenerate expanded CDR3beta sequences were enriched among CMV- and Gag-responding cells.

There are 14 residues in the CDR3. Germline V gene data show CDR1 as SGHTA and CDR2 as FQGNSA. V was pared by 5 bases and J by 0 bases, with 10 bases between. The libraries were made with immunoSEQ version 4 in survey mode. Profiling relied on immunoSEQ multiplex PCR, and the TCRdb table lists in-frame clones only, not all of them. The sample includes tens of thousands of clones, approximately 93% of them seen just once. The V gene is TRBV7-2, the J gene TRBJ1-1; D not resolved. The source is an adult man with HIV who was CMV-seropositive. Sequences were derived from CD4+ T cells sorted from PBMCs after approximately 20-hour stimulation, sampled from a patient who received antiretroviral therapy. The chain's CDR3 is CASSPGLLNTEAFF. CDR3 nucleotides: TGTGCCAGCAGCCCCGGGCTACTGAACACTGAAGCTTTCTTT.